This TCR beta chain was profiled in a study of T cells in Graves' hyperthyroidism and ophthalmopathy. In the study overall: At initial diagnosis, before any treatment had begun, peripheral blood was obtained.

The germline V gene has CDR1 DFQATT and CDR2 SNEGSKA (reference sequence). This CDR3 has 14 amino acids. With 6 bases clipped from V and 5 bases from J, the junction kept 9 bases outside the gene matches. Thyroid ultrasound and orbital computed tomography, with clinical symptoms and serum thyroxine and TRAb, informed diagnoses. Cells are PBMCs isolated from around 9.4 ml of fresh blood. It was RNA transcripts that yielded the amplified TCR beta CDR3 regions. HTBI primers were used for first-round RT-PCR of the TCR CDR3. TCRdb re-called the multiplex PCR reads through MiXCR, storing one row per CDR3 protein. This sample has 500,000 or so distinct CDR3 sequences; 15% to 20% occur once, and the top ten carry roughly 29%. This clonotype was counted only a few times.

V is TRBV20-1 and J is TRBJ2-1, with TRBD2 identical over 8 bases. Sequences were obtained from blood. This TCR was sampled from a woman under 40 with Graves' ophthalmopathy. CDR3 nucleotides: TGCAGTGCCCAACGCGGGGGGAGGAACAATGAGCAGTTCTTC. This encodes CSAQRGGRNNEQFF.